The clone carrying this T cell receptor beta chain was detected many times. Its antigen is unidentified. These data come from a study of T-cell memory formation after mild COVID-19. Regarding the study as a whole: Whereas later expanders leaned CD4+, clones contracting day 15 to 85 showed a balanced CD4/CD8 makeup.

TCRdb analysed the 5' RACE reads with MiXCR anew, one entry per CDR3 protein. The sample yields roughly 29,000 distinct CDR3 sequences, roughly 12% seen once. The CDR3 extends over 12 amino acids. CDR1 DFQATT and CDR2 SNEGSKA come from the germline V gene (reference sequence). With 7 bases removed from V and 3 bases from J, the gap between germline ends came to 12 bases. The source of this sequence is an adult woman who had mild COVID-19 (a few samples of this study predate the infection). Cell type and time point are not known. The V call is TRBV20-1, the J call TRBJ1-1; D is perhaps TRBD1 (5 bases). The source material was PBMCs or a T cell subset sorted from them (not recorded which). CDR3 in DNA: TGCAGTGTTAGTCTAGGGGACACTGAAGCTTTCTTT. It encodes CSVSLGDTEAFF.